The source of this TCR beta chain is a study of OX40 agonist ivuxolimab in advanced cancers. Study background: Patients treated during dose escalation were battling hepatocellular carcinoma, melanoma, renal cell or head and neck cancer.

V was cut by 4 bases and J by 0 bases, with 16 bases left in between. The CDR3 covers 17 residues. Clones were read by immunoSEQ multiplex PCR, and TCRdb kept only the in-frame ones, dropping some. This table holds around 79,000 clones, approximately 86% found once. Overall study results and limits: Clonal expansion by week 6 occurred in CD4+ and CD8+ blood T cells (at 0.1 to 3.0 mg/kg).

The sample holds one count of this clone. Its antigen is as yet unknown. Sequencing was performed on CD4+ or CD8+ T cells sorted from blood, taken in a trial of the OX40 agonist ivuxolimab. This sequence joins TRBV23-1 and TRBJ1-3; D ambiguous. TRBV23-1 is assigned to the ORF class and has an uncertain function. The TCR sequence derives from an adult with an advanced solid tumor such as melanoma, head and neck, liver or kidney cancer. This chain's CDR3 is CASSRGRDDYSGNTIYF. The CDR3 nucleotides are TGCGCCAGCAGTCGTGGCCGCGATGATTACTCTGGAAACACCATATATTTT.